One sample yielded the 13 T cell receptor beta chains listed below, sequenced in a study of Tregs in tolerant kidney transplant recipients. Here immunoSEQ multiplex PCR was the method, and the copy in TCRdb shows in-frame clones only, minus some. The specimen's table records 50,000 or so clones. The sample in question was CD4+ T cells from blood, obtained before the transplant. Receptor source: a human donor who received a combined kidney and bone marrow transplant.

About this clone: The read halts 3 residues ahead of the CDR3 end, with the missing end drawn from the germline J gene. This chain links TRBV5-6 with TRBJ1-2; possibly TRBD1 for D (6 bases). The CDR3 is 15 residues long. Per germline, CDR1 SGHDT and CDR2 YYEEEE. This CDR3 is CASRPPPAGASGYTF. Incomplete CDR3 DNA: TGTGCCAGCAGACCTCCTCCCGCAGGGGCGAGCGGC.

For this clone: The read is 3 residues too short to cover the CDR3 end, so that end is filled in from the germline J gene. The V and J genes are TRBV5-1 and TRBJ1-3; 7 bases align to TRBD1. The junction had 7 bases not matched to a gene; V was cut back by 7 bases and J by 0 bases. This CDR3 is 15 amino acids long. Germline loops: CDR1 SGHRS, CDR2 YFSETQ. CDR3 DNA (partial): TGCGCCAGCCGTATAGGGGGCAGCTCTGGAAACACC. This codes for CASRIGGSSGNT. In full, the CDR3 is CASRIGGSSGNTIYF. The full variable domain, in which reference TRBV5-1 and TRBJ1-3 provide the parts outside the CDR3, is KAGVTQTPRYLIKTRGQQVTLSCSPISGHRSVSWYQQTPGQGLQFLFEYFSETQRNKGNFPGRFSGRQFSNSRSEMNVSTLELGDSALYLCASRIGGSSGNTIYFGEGSWLTVV.

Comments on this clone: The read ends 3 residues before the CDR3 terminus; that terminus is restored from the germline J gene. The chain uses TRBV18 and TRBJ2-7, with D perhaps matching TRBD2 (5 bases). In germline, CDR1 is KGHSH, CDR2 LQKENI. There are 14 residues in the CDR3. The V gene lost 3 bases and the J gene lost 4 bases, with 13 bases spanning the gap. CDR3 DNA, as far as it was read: TGTGCCAGCTCACCGGGTCTAGAGCGGTACGAG. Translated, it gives CASSPGLERYE. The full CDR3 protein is CASSPGLERYEQYF.

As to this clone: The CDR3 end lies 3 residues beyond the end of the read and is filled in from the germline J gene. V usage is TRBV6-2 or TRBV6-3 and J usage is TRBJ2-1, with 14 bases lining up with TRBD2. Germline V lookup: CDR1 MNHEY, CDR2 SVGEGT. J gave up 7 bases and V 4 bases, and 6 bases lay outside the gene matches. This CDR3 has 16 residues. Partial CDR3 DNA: TGTGCCAGCAGTTGGGGGACTAGCGGGAGTCGGAATGAG. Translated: CASSWGTSGSRNE. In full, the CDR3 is CASSWGTSGSRNEQFF.

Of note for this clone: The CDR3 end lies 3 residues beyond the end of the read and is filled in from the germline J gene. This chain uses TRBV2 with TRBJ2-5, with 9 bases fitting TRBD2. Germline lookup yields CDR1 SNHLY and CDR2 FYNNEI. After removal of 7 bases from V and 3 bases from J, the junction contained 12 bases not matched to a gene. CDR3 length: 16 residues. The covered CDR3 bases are TGTGCCAGCACCTACCCGCAGCGGGGGGCCGAAGAGACC. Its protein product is CASTYPQRGAEET. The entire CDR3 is CASTYPQRGAEETQYF.

The CDR3 protein is CAWSWGLAGGEQYF. The CDR3 DNA, read in part, is TGTGCCTGGAGTTGGGGACTAGCGGGAGGCGAG. J is TRBJ2-7 and V is TRBV30; 15 bases align to TRBD2. The observed sequence ends 3 residues before the CDR3 terminus, with the missing tail filled in from the germline J gene. The CDR3 is 14 residues long. Germline V gene lookup returns CDR1 GTSNPN and CDR2 SVGIG (reference sequence). The V segment lost 2 bases and the J segment 6 bases; nucleotides outside the gene matches: 2. Full variable domain (remainder filled in from reference TRBV30 and TRBJ2-7): SQTIHQWPATLVQPVGSPLSLECTVEGTSNPNLYWYRQAAGRGLQLLFYSVGIGQISSEVPQNLSASRPQDRQFILSSKKLLLSDSGFYLCAWSWGLAGGEQYFGPGTRLTVT.

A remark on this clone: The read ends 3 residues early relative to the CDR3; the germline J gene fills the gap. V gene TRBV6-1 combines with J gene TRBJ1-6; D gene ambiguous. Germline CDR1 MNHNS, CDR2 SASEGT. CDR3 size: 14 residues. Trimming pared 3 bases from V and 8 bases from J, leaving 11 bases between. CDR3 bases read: TGTGCCAGCAGTGATGCCAGGAAGGATTCACCC. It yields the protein CASSDARKDSP. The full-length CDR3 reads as CASSDARKDSPLHF.

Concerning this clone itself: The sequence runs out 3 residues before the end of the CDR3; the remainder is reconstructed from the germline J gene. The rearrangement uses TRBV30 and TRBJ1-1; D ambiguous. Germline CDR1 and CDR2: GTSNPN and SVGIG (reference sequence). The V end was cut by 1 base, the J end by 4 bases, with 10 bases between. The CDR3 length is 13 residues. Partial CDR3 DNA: TGTGCCTGGAGTGGGCAGTTGCTCACTGAA. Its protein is CAWSGQLLTE. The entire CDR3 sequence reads CAWSGQLLTEAFF.

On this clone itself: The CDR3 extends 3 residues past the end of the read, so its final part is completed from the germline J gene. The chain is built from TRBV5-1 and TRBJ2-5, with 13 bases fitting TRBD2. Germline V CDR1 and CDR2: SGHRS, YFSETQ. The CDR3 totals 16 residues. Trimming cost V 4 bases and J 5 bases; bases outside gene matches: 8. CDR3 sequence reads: CASSELAGGPRETQYF. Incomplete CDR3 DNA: TGCGCCAGCAGCGAACTAGCGGGAGGGCCGAGGGAGACC.

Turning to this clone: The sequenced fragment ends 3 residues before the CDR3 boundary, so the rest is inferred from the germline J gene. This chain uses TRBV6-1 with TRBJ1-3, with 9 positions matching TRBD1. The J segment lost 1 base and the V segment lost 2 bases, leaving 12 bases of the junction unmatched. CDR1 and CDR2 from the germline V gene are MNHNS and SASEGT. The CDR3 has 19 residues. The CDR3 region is CASSETFGTGGESGNTIYF. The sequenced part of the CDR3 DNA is TGTGCCAGCAGTGAAACTTTCGGCACAGGGGGCGAATCTGGAAACACC.

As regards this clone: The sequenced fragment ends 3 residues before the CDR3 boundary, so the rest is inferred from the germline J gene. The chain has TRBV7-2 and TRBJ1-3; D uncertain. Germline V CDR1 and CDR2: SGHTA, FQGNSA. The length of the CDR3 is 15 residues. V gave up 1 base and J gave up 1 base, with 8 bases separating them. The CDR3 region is CASSLVRGSGNTIYF. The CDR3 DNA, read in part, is TGTGCCAGCAGCTTAGTCCGGGGTTCTGGAAACACC.

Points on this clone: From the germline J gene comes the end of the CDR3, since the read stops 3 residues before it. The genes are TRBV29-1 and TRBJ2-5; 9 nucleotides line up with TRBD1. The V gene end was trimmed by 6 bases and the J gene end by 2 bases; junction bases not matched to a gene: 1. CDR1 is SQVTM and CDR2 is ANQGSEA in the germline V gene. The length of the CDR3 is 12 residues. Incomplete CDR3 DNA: TGCAGCGTCGGACAGGGGCAAGAGACC. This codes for CSVGQGQET. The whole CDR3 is CSVGQGQETQYF.

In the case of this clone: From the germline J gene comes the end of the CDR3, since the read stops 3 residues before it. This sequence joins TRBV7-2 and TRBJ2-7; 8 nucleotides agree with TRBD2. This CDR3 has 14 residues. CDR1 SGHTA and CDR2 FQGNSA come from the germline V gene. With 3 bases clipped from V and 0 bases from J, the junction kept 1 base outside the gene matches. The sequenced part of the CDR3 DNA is TGTGCCAGCAGCTTTAGCGGGAACTCCTACGAG. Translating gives CASSFSGNSYE. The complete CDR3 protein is CASSFSGNSYEQYF.